This paragraph reports one TCR beta chain. Its antigen is not yet known. There are no base qualities to consult, and no much larger clone falls within one base. CDR1 and CDR2, looked up from the germline V gene (reference sequence), are SGHKS and YYEKEE. V and J are truncated by 1 base and 2 bases respectively, leaving an intervening sequence of 8 bases. From the cysteine up to the phenylalanine, the CDR3 has a length of 14 residues. Of the read, only the CDR3 DNA is kept; its 42 bases are in frame from base 1. These data come from a study of early T cells in non-severe SARS-CoV-2 infection (dated by TCRdb to about 2021). The study in broad terms: TCR sequencing used bulk RNA from unsorted whole blood, so alpha and beta chains could not be paired. On the study overall, not on this receptor specifically: VDJdb matching was skewed toward anti-spike CD8 responses and likely underestimated virus-specific expansions, missing private and CD4 specificities.

The method was 5' RACE. The sample was run on a NextSeq 500. To correct for sequencing error and PCR bias, the TCR library protocol tagged individual cDNA molecules with unique molecular identifiers. Both TCR alpha and beta chains were sequenced, and tight co-correlation was observed between alpha and beta sequence abundances in each sample. Concerning the study's data processing: Decombinator V4 was used to annotate TCR sequences for V gene, J gene and CDR3. Expanded TCRs were defined as changing significantly between any two time points under a Poisson model with p below 0.0001. Abundances of TCRs were expressed as counts per million after normalisation to the total number of TCRs sequenced in each sample. TRAV1-2 paired with TRAJ12, TRAJ20 or TRAJ33 defined MAIT TCRs, while TRAV10 paired with TRAJ18 defined iNKT TCRs. A search of VDJdb, accessed on 1 November 2021, was run for TCRs annotated to CMV, EBV and SARS-CoV-2, with TCRs annotated for multiple antigens excluded. TCRdb ran its own pipeline on the public reads, namely fastp trimming at Q25 and MiXCR clone calling, and kept in-frame beta chains. Each record represents a unique CDR3 protein, reported with the most common genes and DNA among its rows. These V and J calls are TCRdb output, not the study's own analysis. The sample includes over 70,000 distinct CDR3 sequences, with about 15% observed a single time. 6.5% to 8.5% of the sample rests with the top ten.

A case-control design nested within a healthcare worker cohort in London, UK, was used, with weekly nasopharyngeal swab PCR tests and blood sampling performed. Healthcare workers were recruited during the week of the UK lockdown, between 23 and 31 March 2020, and followed weekly for up to 16 weeks. The TCR was taken from an adult who was a healthcare worker with PCR-confirmed SARS-CoV-2 infection or an uninfected control (not recorded which). The sequenced material came from whole blood. Recombination connected TRBV5-5 to TRBJ2-3, with the D gene not confidently named. This receptor carries the CDR3 CASSLTAPTDTQYF. Read as DNA, the sequence is TGTGCCAGCAGCTTGACGGCACCCACAGATACGCAGTATTTT.